One and the same sample provided the 10 T cell receptor beta chains below, sequenced in a study of prognosis after radiotherapy for stage I lung cancer (dated by TCRdb to the early 2020s). For sequencing, an Illumina HiSeq 3000 was employed. Two rounds of multiplex PCR on genomic DNA were used to amplify the TCR beta CDR3 region. The first PCR round used primers specific to each TRBV and TRBJ gene, with sequences filed in Chinese patent CN105087789A. The public reads were quality trimmed at Q25 with fastp and then assembled into clones with MiXCR by TCRdb, keeping productive beta chains. Every entry covers one CDR3 protein and lists the most common genes and DNA from its rows. A total of tens of thousands of distinct CDR3 sequences appear in this sample, 30% to 40% of them only once. About an eighth of the sample comes from the top ten. The specimen comprised PBMCs, sampled before or after stereotactic body radiation therapy (not recorded which). The receptors were gathered from a donor over 45 with non-small cell lung cancer.

As to this clonotype: This likely came from a read error, as a far larger clone is one base away. V is TRBV6-2 or TRBV6-3 and J is TRBJ1-2, with TRBD1 as a possible D gene (6 bases). The germline V gene has CDR1 MNHEY and CDR2 SVGEGT. The length of the CDR3 is 15 residues. The V and J ends lost 4 bases and 4 bases respectively, with 16 bases between them. The CDR3 sequence: CASSLAPDSLYGYTF. In nucleotides, the CDR3 is TGTGCCAGCAGTTTAGCCCCGGACAGCCTCTATGGCTACACCTTC.

This clonotype was recorded many times. This chain connects TRBV15 to TRBJ2-2; D is unclear. From germline, CDR1 is LNHNV and CDR2 YYDKDF (reference sequence). The CDR3 is made up of 16 amino acids. The V gene lost 0 bases and the J gene lost 8 bases, with 16 bases spanning the gap. The CDR3 DNA reads as TGTGCCACCAGCAGAGATCTCGGCACCGCCGAGGGGGAGCTGTTTTTT. It specifies CATSRDLGTAEGELFF.

This clonotype was recorded at least ten times. The chain is built from TRBV27 and TRBJ1-4, with D perhaps TRBD1 (5 bases). The length of the CDR3 is 15 residues. Trimming pared 8 bases from V and 3 bases from J, leaving 16 bases between. In germline, CDR1 is MNHEY, CDR2 SMNVEV (reference sequence). CDR3 nucleotide sequence: TGTGCCAGCTCCCCTCAGGGTTCCTCTAATGAAAAACTGTTTTTT. Protein: CASSPQGSSNEKLFF.

This clonotype has a count of ten or more. This chain uses TRBV30 with TRBJ2-1; perhaps TRBD2 as D (5 bases). Germline V gene data show CDR1 as GTSNPN and CDR2 as SVGIG (reference sequence). This CDR3 has 13 residues. Trimming pared 0 bases from V and 8 bases from J, leaving 11 bases between. The CDR3 DNA follows: TGTGCCTGGAGTGTCGGGATGGCCGATGAGCAGTTCTTC. Protein sequence: CAWSVGMADEQFF.

V and J are TRBV4-1 and TRBJ1-4, with TRBD1 matching 7 bases. Germline lookup yields CDR1 MGHRA and CDR2 YSYEKL. V lost 5 bases to trimming and J lost 7 bases; unmatched junction nucleotides: 10. The CDR3 sequence is 15 residues long. The DNA for the CDR3 is TGCGCCAGCAGCGAGCAAGGTCACAGGGGTGAAAAACTGTTTTTT. Translation: CASSEQGHRGEKLFF.

This clonotype appeared many times. The CDR3 ends on some other residue instead of the conserved phenylalanine or tryptophan, so this is likely a read error. The DNA is left out, because the CDR3 cannot be placed on it with certainty; the CDR3 is given as TCRdb lists it. This chain joins TRBV27 and TRBJ2-3; the D call TRBD2 from the table was never checked on the DNA. Looked up from germline, CDR1 is MNHEY and CDR2 is SMNVEV (reference sequence). The CDR3 spans 10 amino acids, including both terminal residues. The CDR3 here is CASSCGGHPS.

At least ten counts were recorded for this clonotype. V is TRBV28 and J is TRBJ2-6, with 7 bases matching TRBD2. Germline V gives CDR1 MDHEN, CDR2 SYDVKM. The CDR3 is made up of 15 amino acids. V shed 6 bases and J 10 bases; nucleotides not matched to a gene: 12. As DNA, the CDR3 is TGTGCCAGCAGGGGTGCGGGGGAAGGTGGTAACGTCCTGACTTTC. It codes for CASRGAGEGGNVLTF.

The sample holds many counts of this clonotype. The rearrangement joins TRBV5-6 to TRBJ1-2, with 12 bases that match TRBD1. The CDR3 covers 16 residues. Germline trimming cut 4 bases from V and 7 bases from J; bases unmatched to any gene: 11. Germline loops: CDR1 SGHDT, CDR2 YYEEEE. Written as DNA, the CDR3 is TGTGCCAGCAGCGGGGCAGAGCGGGACAGGGGGCTTGGCTACACCTTC. Amino acids: CASSGAERDRGLGYTF.

This clonotype was found many times. The V and J genes are TRBV20-1 and TRBJ2-7, with TRBD2 matching 7 bases. With 7 bases clipped from V and 3 bases from J, the junction kept 9 bases outside the gene matches. The CDR3 loop spans 13 amino acids. Germline CDR1 DFQATT, CDR2 SNEGSKA (reference sequence). The CDR3 region is CSVRMTGGYEQYF. The CDR3 region has the DNA TGCAGTGTCCGAATGACGGGAGGCTACGAGCAGTACTTC.

At least ten counts were recorded for this clonotype. The V gene is TRBV7-9, the J gene TRBJ1-2; perhaps TRBD1 as D (5 bases). Trimming took off 0 bases at V and 6 bases at J, with 11 bases between the two ends. CDR1 is SEHNR and CDR2 is FQNEAQ in the germline V gene (reference sequence). The CDR3 sequence is 14 residues long. The DNA for the CDR3 is TGTGCCAGCAGCTTAGCGGCAGGGCGGGATGGCTACACCTTC. It yields the protein CASSLAAGRDGYTF.